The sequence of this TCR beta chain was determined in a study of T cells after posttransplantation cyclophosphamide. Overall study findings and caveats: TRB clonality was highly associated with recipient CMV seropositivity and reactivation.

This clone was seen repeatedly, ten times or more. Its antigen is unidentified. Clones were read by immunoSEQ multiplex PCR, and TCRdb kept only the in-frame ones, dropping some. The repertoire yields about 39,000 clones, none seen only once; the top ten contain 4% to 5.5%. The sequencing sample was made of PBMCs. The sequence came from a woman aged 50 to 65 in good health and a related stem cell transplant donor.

CDR3 region: CASSIFGRGRNTEAFF. In DNA, the CDR3 is TGTGCCAGTAGTATATTTGGCAGGGGGCGGAACACTGAAGCTTTCTTT. The chain combines TRBV19 with TRBJ1-1, with 8 positions matching TRBD1. The CDR3 covers 16 residues. V shed 2 bases and J 1 base; nucleotides not matched to a gene: 6. Per germline, CDR1 LNHDA and CDR2 SQIVND (reference sequence).